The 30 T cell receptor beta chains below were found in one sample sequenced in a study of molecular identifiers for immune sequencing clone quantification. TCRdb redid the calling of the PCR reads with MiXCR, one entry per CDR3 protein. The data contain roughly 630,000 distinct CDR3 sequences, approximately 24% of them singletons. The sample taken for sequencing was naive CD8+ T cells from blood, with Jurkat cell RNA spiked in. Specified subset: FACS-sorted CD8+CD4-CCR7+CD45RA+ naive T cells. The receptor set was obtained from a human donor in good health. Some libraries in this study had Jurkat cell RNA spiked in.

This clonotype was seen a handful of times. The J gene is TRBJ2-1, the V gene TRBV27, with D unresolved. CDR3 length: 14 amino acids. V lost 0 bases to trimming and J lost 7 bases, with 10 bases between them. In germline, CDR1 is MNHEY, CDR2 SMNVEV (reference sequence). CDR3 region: CASSLSSLINEQFF. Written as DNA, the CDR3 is TGTGCCAGCAGTTTATCCAGCCTGATTAATGAGCAGTTCTTC.

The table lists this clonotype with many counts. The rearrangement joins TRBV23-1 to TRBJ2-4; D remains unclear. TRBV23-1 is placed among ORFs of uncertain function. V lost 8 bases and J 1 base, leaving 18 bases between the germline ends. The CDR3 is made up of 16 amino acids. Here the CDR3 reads CASPQGASLAKNIQYF. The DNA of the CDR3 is TGCGCCAGCCCCCAAGGTGCCTCCCTGGCCAAAAACATTCAGTACTTC.

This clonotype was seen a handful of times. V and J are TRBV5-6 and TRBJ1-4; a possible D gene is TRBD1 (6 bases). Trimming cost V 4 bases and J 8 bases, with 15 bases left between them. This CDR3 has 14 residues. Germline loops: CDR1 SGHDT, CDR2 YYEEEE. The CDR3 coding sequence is TGTGCCAGCAGCCAGACAGGTTTCGGCGAAAAACTGTTTTTT. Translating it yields CASSQTGFGEKLFF. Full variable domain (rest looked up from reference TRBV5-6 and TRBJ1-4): DAGVTQSPTHLIKTRGQQVTLRCSPKSGHDTVSWYQQALGQGPQFIFQYYEEEERQRGNFPDRFSGHQFPNYSSELNVNALLLGDSALYLCASSQTGFGEKLFFGSGTQLSVL.

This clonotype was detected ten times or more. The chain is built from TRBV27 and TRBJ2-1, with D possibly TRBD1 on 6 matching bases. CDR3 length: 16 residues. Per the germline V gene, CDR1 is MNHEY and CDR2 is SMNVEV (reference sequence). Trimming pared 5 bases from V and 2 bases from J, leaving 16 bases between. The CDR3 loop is CASSEIGQPTYNEQFF. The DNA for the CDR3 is TGTGCCAGCAGTGAAATCGGACAGCCTACCTACAATGAGCAGTTCTTC.

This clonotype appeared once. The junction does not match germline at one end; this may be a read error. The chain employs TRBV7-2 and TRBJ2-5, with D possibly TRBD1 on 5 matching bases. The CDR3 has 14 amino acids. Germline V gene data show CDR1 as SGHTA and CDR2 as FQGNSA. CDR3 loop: CASSSSGSQEAQYF. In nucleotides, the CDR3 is TGTGCCAGCAGCAGCTCAGGGTCCCAAGAGGCCCAGTACTTC.

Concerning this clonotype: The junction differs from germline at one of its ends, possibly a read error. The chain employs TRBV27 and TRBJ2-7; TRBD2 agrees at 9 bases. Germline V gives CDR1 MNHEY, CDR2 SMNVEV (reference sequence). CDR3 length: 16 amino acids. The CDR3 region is CAGSLFAGGSSYEQYF. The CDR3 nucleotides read TGTGCCGGCAGTTTATTTGCGGGGGGGAGCTCCTACGAGCAGTACTTC.

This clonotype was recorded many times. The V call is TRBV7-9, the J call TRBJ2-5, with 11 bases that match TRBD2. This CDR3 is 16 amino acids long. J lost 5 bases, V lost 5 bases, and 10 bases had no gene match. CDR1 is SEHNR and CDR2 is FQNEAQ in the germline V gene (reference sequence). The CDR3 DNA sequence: TGTGCCAGCAGCCCTCGTCTAGCGGGAGGTGTGGAGACCCAGTACTTC. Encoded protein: CASSPRLAGGVETQYF.

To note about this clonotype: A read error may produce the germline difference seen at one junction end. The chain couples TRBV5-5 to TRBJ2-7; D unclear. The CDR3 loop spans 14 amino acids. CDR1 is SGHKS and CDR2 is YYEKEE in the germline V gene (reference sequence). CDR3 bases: TGTGCCAGCAGCTTGGGGTTACTACCCTACGAGCAGTGCTTC. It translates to CASSLGLLPYEQCF. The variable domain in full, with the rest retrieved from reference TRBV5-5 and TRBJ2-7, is DAGVTQSPTHLIKTRGQQVTLRCSPISGHKSVSWYQQVLGQGPQFIFQYYEKEERGRGNFPDRFSARQFPNYSSELNVNALLLGDSALYLCASSLGLLPYEQCFGPGTRLTVT.

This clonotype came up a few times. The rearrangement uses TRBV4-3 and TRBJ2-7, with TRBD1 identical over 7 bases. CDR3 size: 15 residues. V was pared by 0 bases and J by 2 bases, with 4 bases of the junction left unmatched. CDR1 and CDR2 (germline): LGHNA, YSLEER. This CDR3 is CASSQDGQGAYEQYF. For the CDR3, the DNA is TGCGCCAGCAGCCAAGATGGTCAGGGGGCCTACGAGCAGTACTTC.

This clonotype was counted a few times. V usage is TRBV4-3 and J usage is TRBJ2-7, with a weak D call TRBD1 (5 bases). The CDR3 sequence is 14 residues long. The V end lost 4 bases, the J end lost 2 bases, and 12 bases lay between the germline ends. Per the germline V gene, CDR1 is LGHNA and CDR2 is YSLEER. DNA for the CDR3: TGCGCCAGCAGCCCGACGCAGGGAACCTACGAGCAGTACTTC. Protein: CASSPTQGTYEQYF.

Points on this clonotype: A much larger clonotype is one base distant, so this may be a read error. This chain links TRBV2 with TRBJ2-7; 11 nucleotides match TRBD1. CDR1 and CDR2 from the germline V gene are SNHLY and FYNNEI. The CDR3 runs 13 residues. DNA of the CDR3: TGTGCCAGCGGGACAGGGGGATACTACGAGCAGTGCTTC. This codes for CASGTGGYYEQCF.

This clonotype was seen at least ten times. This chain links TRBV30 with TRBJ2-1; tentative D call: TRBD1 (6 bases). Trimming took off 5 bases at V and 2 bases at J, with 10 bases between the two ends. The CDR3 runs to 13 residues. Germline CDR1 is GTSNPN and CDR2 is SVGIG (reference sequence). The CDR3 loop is CAWSGQPYNEQFF. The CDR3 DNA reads TGTGCCTGGTCCGGACAGCCCTACAATGAGCAGTTCTTC.

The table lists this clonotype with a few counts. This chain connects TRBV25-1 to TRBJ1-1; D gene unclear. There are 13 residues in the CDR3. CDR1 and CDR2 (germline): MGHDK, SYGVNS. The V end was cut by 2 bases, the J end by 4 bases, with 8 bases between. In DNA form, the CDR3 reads TGTGCCAGCAGTGAAGGACCTACCACTGAAGCTTTCTTT. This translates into CASSEGPTTEAFF.

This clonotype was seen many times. This CDR3 is CASSQDATGRAYNEQFF. The CDR3 DNA is TGCGCCAGCAGCCAAGACGCGACAGGTAGGGCCTACAATGAGCAGTTCTTC. J is TRBJ2-1 and V is TRBV4-3; D is perhaps TRBD1 (6 bases). Germline CDR1 reads LGHNA; CDR2 reads YSLEER. Trimming took off 0 bases at V and 2 bases at J, with 14 bases between the two ends. There are 17 residues in the CDR3.

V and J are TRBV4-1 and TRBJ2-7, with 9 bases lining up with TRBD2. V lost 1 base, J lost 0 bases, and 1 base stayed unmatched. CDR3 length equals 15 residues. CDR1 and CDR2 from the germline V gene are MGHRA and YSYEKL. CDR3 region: CASSQASGASYEQYF. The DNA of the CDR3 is TGCGCCAGCAGCCAAGCTAGCGGGGCCTCCTACGAGCAGTACTTC.

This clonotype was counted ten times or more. The CDR3 spells CASSLAPPGRGVPGDTQYF. The CDR3, as DNA: TGTGCCAGCAGCTTAGCGCCCCCGGGGCGGGGGGTACCGGGAGATACGCAGTATTTT. The chain carries TRBV7-2 and TRBJ2-3, with TRBD2 matching over 8 bases. The CDR3 covers 19 residues. Trimming removed 0 bases from V and 5 bases from J; junction bases left unmatched: 16. CDR1 is SGHTA, CDR2 FQGNSA, per germline.

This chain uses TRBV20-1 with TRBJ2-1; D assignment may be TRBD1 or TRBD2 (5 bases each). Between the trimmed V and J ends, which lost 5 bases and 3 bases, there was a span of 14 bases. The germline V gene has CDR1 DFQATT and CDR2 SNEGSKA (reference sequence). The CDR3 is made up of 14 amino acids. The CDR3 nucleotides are TGCAGTGCTCACCGGGACGGGCACTACAATGAGCAGTTCTTC. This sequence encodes CSAHRDGHYNEQFF.

CDR3 region: CASSGDQKGAYEQYF. CDR3 coding DNA: TGTGCCAGCAGCGGGGACCAAAAAGGCGCCTACGAGCAGTACTTC. V usage is TRBV2 and J usage is TRBJ2-7, with D perhaps assigned TRBD1 or TRBD2 (5 bases each). Trimming pared 6 bases from V and 2 bases from J, leaving 17 bases between. This CDR3 comprises 15 residues. The V gene's germline CDR1 is SNHLY and CDR2 FYNNEI.

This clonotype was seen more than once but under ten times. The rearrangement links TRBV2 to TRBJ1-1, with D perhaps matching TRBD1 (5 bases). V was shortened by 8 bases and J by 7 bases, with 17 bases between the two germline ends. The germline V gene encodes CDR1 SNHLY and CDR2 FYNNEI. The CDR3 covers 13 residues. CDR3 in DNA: TGTGCCAGCGGACCGGGGGAAGGAGTTGAAGCTTTCTTT. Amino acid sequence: CASGPGEGVEAFF.

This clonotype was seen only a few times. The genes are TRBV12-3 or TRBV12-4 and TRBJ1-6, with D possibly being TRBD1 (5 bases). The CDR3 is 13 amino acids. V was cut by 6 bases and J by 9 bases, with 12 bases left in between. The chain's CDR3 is CASSLSGGSPLHF. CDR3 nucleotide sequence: TGTGCCAGCAGCCTGAGTGGGGGTTCACCCCTCCACTTT.

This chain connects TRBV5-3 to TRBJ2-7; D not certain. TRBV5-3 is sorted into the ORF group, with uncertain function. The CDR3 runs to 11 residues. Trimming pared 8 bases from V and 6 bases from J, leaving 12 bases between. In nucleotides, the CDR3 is TGTGCCAGCAGTCGAGTTGGCGAGCAGTACTTC. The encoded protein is CASSRVGEQYF.

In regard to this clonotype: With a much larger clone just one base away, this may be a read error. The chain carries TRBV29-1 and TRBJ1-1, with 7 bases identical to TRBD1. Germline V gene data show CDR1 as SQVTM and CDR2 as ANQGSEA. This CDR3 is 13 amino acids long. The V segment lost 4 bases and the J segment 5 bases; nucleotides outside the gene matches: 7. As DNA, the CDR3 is TGCAGCGTTGGGGTCAGGGGGGGTACTGAAGCTTTCTTT. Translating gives CSVGVRGGTEAFF.

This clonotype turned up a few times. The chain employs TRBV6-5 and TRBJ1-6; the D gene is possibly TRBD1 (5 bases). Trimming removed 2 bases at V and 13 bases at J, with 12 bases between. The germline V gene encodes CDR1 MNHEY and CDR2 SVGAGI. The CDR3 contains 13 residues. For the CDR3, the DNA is TGTGCCAGCAGTTACGGACACCCTGGTCCCCTCCACTTT. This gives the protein CASSYGHPGPLHF.

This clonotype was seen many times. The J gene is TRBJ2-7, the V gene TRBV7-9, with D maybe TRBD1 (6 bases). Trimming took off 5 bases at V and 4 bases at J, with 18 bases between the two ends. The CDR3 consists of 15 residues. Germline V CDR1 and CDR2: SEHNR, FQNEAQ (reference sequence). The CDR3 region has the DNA TGTGCCAGCAGCCCGGGACAATCGCCTTGGTACGAGCAGTACTTC. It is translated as CASSPGQSPWYEQYF.

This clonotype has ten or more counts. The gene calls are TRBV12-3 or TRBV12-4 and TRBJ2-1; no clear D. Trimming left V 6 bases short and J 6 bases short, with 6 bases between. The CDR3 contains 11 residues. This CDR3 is CASSPRNEQFF. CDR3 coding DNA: TGTGCCAGCAGCCCTCGCAATGAGCAGTTCTTC.

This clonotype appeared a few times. CDR3 loop: CASSPGQGIDTGELFF. CDR3 DNA sequence: TGTGCCAGCAGCCCCGGACAAGGGATTGACACCGGGGAGCTGTTTTTT. V usage is TRBV11-3 and J usage is TRBJ2-2; TRBD1 might be the D (5 bases). Per germline, CDR1 SGHNT and CDR2 YENEEA. Trimming took off 5 bases at V and 3 bases at J, with 16 bases between the two ends. This CDR3 has 16 residues.

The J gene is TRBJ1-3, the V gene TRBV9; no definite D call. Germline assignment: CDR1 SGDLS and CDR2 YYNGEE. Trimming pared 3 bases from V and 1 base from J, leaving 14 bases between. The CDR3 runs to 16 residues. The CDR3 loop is CASSEGYGPSGNTIYF. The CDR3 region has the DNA TGTGCCAGCAGCGAGGGCTACGGACCTTCTGGAAACACCATATATTTT.

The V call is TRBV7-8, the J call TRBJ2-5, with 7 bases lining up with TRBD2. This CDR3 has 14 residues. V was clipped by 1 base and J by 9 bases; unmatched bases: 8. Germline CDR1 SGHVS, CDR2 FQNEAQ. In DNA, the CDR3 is TGTGCCAGCAGCTTAGGGGGGGGACGGGGGGCCCAGTACTTC. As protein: CASSLGGGRGAQYF.

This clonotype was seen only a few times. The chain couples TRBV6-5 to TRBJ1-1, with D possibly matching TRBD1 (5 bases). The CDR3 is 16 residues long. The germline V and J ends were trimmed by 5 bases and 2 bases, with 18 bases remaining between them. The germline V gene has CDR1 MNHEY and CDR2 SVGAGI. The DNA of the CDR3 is TGTGCCAGCAGTCCTTTCCGGATGGGGGGTAACACTGAAGCTTTCTTT. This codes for CASSPFRMGGNTEAFF.

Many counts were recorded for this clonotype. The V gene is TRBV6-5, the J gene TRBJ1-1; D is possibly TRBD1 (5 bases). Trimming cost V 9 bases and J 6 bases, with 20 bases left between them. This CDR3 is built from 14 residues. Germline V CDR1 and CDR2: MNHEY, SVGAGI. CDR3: CASRPGRSLPEAFF. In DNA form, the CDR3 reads TGTGCCAGTAGACCGGGACGGAGTCTCCCTGAAGCTTTCTTT.